The rows below give T cell receptor beta chains drawn from one sample of a study of shared clonotypes between healthy human individuals. Measured with immunoSEQ multiplex PCR; TCRdb has only the in-frame clones, and not every one. The sample carries roughly 2,000,000 clones, 90% to 95% recorded once. Sequences were obtained from naive CD8+ T cells from PBMCs. The receptors here all came from a man younger than 35 in good health. Some clones in this sample may be carry-over from other donors' samples. CDR3s include the opening cysteine and the closing phenylalanine or tryptophan.

>TRBV5-1|TRBJ2-1
CASSLGRLAGGPSVWEQFF
>TRBV5-6|TRBJ2-3
CASSVGRSDTQYF
>TRBV10-2|TRBJ1-3
CASTEDSGNTIYF
>TRBV9|TRBJ2-7
CASSVTPASAYEQYF
>TRBV10-3|TRBJ2-3
CAISEIGLSGPDTQYF
>TRBV7-2|TRBJ2-7
CASSFNRGTGGMYEQYF
>TRBV27|TRBJ2-7
CASTSPGGSYEQYF
>TRBV9|TRBJ1-1
CASSGGQLNTEAFF
>TRBV7-9|TRBJ2-1
CASSLEREGLEQFF
>TRBV11-2|TRBJ2-1
CASSFGRGEQFF
>TRBV27|TRBJ1-2
CASSLSPFPLGGYTF
>TRBV28|TRBJ1-2
CASSLSGQGWGYTF
>TRBV7-9|NA
CASGASSSYEQYF
>TRBV5-1|TRBJ2-7
CASSLGPVPYEQYF
>TRBV6-5|TRBJ2-2
CASRLAGELFF
>TRBV29-1|TRBJ1-1
CSVRTASTEAFF
>TRBV7-9|TRBJ2-7
CASSLMFYEQYF
>TRBV4-3|TRBJ2-1
CASSQEVLAGDNEQFF
>TRBV9|TRBJ2-3
CASSALTGFSTDTQYF
>TRBV29-1|TRBJ1-3
CSVERTATTWVGNTIYF
>TRBV19|TRBJ1-1
CASSIGVTEAFF
>TRBV7-3|TRBJ2-7
CASSPGLAEGTYEQYF
>TRBV5-8|TRBJ1-4
CASRDRGHEKLFF
>TRBV7-9|TRBJ1-5
CASSLGISNQPQHF
>TRBV6-9|TRBJ1-3
CASSYRDRGNTIYF
>TRBV9|TRBJ1-2
CASSGTSSPHGYTF
>TRBV28|TRBJ2-1
CASSLRATGVTYNEQFF
>TRBV6-5|TRBJ1-1
CASSYSLRQQAFF
>TRBV30|TRBJ1-1
CAWSPRTTEAFF
>TRBV7-6|TRBJ2-5
CASSLARTSPLQETQYF
>TRBV27|TRBJ1-2
CASGGWGTYGYTF
>TRBV2|TRBJ2-3
CASSEARRGLTDTQYF
>TRBV10-3|TRBJ2-1
CAISELANEQFF
>TRBV4-1|TRBJ1-1
CASSQDRIRGTYTEAFF
>TRBV4-2|TRBJ1-2
CASSQAKYGNYGYTF
>TRBV6-5|TRBJ2-2
CASSYARKNTGELFF
>TRBV6-5|TRBJ2-7
CASSYSKTSAYEQYF
>TRBV9|TRBJ2-3
CASSEGQGNTDTQYF
>TRBV29-1|TRBJ2-1
CSAPGGLPSSYNEQFF
>TRBV27|TRBJ2-1
CASRTLAGVNEQFF
>TRBV27|TRBJ1-1
CASQTGWYEAFF
>TRBV5-5|TRBJ1-1
CASSWRGQMNTEAFF
>TRBV2|TRBJ2-7
CASRSPGGYEQYF
>TRBV21-1|TRBJ2-7
CASSKGGTSGRRGDEQYF
>TRBV2|TRBJ2-2
CASEWGSVDTGELFF
>TRBV27|TRBJ2-1
CASSGGQDNEQFF
>TRBV28|TRBJ2-5
CASSLWGGTLGTQYF
>TRBV11-2|TRBJ2-1
CASSLVRSLYNEQFF
>TRBV13|TRBJ2-5
CASSTRQVQETQYF
>TRBV6-5|TRBJ2-1
CASSYGGRYNEQFF
>TRBV9|TRBJ2-1
CASSVWLAGVNEQFF
>TRBV6-5|TRBJ2-6
CASSYSGGSGANVLTF
>TRBV27|TRBJ1-2
CASSPRGTDYGYTF